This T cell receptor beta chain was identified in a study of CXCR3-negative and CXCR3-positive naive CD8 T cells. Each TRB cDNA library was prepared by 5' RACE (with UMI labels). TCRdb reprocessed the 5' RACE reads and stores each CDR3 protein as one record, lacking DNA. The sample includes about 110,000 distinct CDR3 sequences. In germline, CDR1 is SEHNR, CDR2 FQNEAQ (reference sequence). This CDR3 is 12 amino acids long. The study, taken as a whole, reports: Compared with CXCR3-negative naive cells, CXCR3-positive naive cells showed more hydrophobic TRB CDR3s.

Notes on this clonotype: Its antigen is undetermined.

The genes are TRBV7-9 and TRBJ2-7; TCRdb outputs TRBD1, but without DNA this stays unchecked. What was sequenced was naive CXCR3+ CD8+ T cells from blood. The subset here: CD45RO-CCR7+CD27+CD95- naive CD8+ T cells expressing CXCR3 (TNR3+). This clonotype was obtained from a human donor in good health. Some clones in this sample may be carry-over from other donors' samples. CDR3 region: CASSWTGGELDF. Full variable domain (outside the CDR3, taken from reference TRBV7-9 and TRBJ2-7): DTGVSQNPRHKITKRGQNVTFRCDPISEHNRLYWYRQTLGQGPEFLTYFQNEAQLEKSRLLSDRFSAERPKGSFSTLEIQRTEQGDSAMYLCASSWTGGELDFGPGTRLTVT.